Detailed here is one T cell receptor (beta chain). The data were obtained in a study of blood T cell repertoires in COVID-19. Study summary: COVID-19 samples collected from the United States, Italy and Spain covered acute and convalescent phases. The analysed material was cDNA or gDNA that came from T cells, B-cell-depleted T cells, or PBMCs.

Original processing methods: For nucleated cells, counts were estimated from reference gene primer amplification. TCRdb keeps only in-frame clones here, not all; method: immunoSEQ multiplex PCR. V and J calls and clone size are given by that table; D and trimming were obtained from the DNA. The sample consists of nearly 45,000 clones, 80% to 90% of them appearing once. The CDR3 runs 15 residues. In germline, CDR1 is SNHLY, CDR2 FYNNEI. Losses at the gene ends were 6 bases for V and 0 bases for J; bases not matched to a gene: 5. Input material: peripheral blood. This rearrangement joins TRBV2 to TRBJ2-3, with TRBD2 identical over 8 bases. This TCR was sampled from a human donor in a cohort sampled during active COVID-19. The CDR3: CASRVAGPSTDTQYF. The DNA for the CDR3 is TGTGCCAGCAGAGTAGCGGGACCTAGCACAGATACGCAGTATTTT.